This T cell receptor beta chain is drawn from a study of cytomegalovirus exposure and HLA in healthy donors. General study results and limits: Being productive about 87% or about 30% of the time was typical of most TCR beta V segments in an earlier analysis. Sequencing depth across donors, presence/absence analyses assumed, was roughly uniform. A reported reduction in N-insertions relative to the approximately 670-donor mean was seen in an Asian-associated ancestry cluster in a later analysis.

Per germline, CDR1 SSHAT and CDR2 FNYEAQ (reference sequence). Trimming shortened V by 5 bases and J by 2 bases, and 10 bases separated the two germline ends. The CDR3 runs to 13 residues. As for this clone: Its antigen is still unknown.

Vbeta (60) and Jbeta (13) primers were used in the PCR. Source study methods: Unique TCR beta chains totaled some 88 million in a later count, with around 12 million of them shared. Clones were sequenced by immunoSEQ multiplex PCR, and TCRdb holds only the in-frame ones, with some missing. The V and J calls and clone size are taken from that table; D and trimming were inferred from the DNA. The sample lists about 170,000 clones, over 60% occurring once. The sequence was collected from a woman aged 50 to 65 in good health and CMV-seronegative. This chain connects TRBV7-7 to TRBJ2-7; TRBD2 is a possible D gene (6 bases). The specimen was PBMCs. In nucleotides, the CDR3 is TGTGCCAGCAGCCCCGGGGGAGCCTACGAGCAGTACTTC. Encoded protein: CASSPGGAYEQYF.